The present T cell receptor beta chain was sequenced within a study of blood T cell repertoires in COVID-19. Sequencing used immunoSEQ multiplex PCR; TCRdb keeps in-frame clones, though not all of them. The sample consists of around 300,000 clones, about 85% of them appearing once. The CDR3 length is 18 residues. Trimming shortened V by 3 bases and J by 0 bases, and 15 bases separated the two germline ends. The sample consisted of PBMCs or T cells enriched from blood (not recorded which). This TCR derives from a woman in her 50s who had recovered from COVID-19. The chain joins TRBV23-1 to TRBJ1-6, with D possibly matching TRBD1 (6 bases). TRBV23-1 is treated as an ORF (open reading frame) with a function not yet certain. Here the CDR3 reads CASSQGAPADSYNSPLHF. CDR3 bases: TGCGCCAGCAGTCAGGGGGCCCCAGCGGACTCCTATAATTCACCCCTCCACTTT.